This entry lists 7 T cell receptor beta chains sequenced from one sample in a study of T cell responses to AZD1222 COVID-19 vaccine. Assay used: immunoSEQ multiplex PCR; TCRdb lists only in-frame clones, some missing. This table holds about 120,000 clones, 75% to 90% found once. Sequences were derived from peripheral blood, sampled 28 days after the second AZD1222 dose. All receptors come from an adult who received the AZD1222 COVID-19 vaccine.

The chain carries TRBV6-5 and TRBJ2-1; 7 bases agree with TRBD2. In germline, CDR1 is MNHEY, CDR2 SVGAGI. There are 14 residues in the CDR3. With V trimmed by 5 bases and J by 8 bases, 9 bases remained unmatched. The CDR3 sequence is CASSRLASPDEQFF. CDR3 in DNA: TGTGCCAGCAGTCGACTAGCCTCCCCTGATGAGCAGTTCTTC.

The chain couples TRBV5-1 to TRBJ2-5; weak D call: TRBD1 (6 bases). V dropped 2 bases and J dropped 4 bases, with 12 bases sitting between them. CDR3 length equals 14 residues. Germline CDR1 and CDR2: SGHRS and YFSETQ. CDR3 coding DNA: TGCGCCAGCAGCTTAGGACAGCCCGGAGAGACCCAGTACTTC. It codes for CASSLGQPGETQYF.

The J gene is TRBJ1-5, the V gene TRBV7-2; D is possibly TRBD1 (5 bases). The germline V and J ends were trimmed by 1 base and 6 bases, with 16 bases remaining between them. CDR1 is SGHTA and CDR2 is FQGNSA in the germline V gene. The CDR3 runs 16 residues. CDR3 region: CASSLVLGDGGQPQHF. In DNA form, the CDR3 reads TGTGCCAGCAGCTTAGTCCTGGGGGACGGAGGTCAGCCCCAGCATTTT.

This chain uses TRBV28 with TRBJ1-2; 8 bases line up with TRBD1. After removal of 7 bases from V and 5 bases from J, the junction contained 6 bases not matched to a gene. The CDR3 has 13 amino acids. CDR1 is MDHEN and CDR2 is SYDVKM in the germline V gene. CDR3: CASKTGEEYGYTF. CDR3 nucleotide sequence: TGTGCCAGCAAGACAGGGGAGGAGTATGGCTACACCTTC.

The V gene is TRBV6-1, the J gene TRBJ1-4, with no clear D. The CDR3 is made up of 15 amino acids. Trimming shortened V by 1 base and J by 4 bases, and 10 bases separated the two germline ends. Germline V lookup: CDR1 MNHNS, CDR2 SASEGT. CDR3 protein: CASSEVPGLNEKLFF. CDR3 coding DNA: TGTGCCAGCAGTGAAGTCCCCGGCCTTAATGAAAAACTGTTTTTT.

The gene calls are TRBV5-4 and TRBJ2-7; D is unresolved. This CDR3 spans 12 amino acids. CDR1 and CDR2 (germline): SGHNT, YYREEE (reference sequence). V lost 0 bases and J 6 bases, leaving 7 bases between the germline ends. CDR3: CASSLAGGEQYF. Here the CDR3 DNA reads TGTGCCAGCAGCTTGGCGGGCGGCGAGCAGTACTTC.

The table lists this clone with a few counts. V and J are TRBV28 and TRBJ2-7, with 10 bases lining up with TRBD1. This CDR3 is built from 16 residues. Unmatched junction bases numbered 12, after V lost 8 bases and J lost 2 bases. Germline values: CDR1 MDHEN, CDR2 SYDVKM. The CDR3 nucleotides are TGTGCCAGCGGGGGAGCCCGCGGGACAGGGGCCTACGAGCAGTACTTC. It yields the protein CASGGARGTGAYEQYF.